This TCR beta chain comes out of a study of blood T cell repertoires in COVID-19. Repertoires were generated with immunoSEQ multiplex PCR, while TCRdb's copy carries only in-frame clones and drops some. The sample lists about 190,000 clones; around 80% were seen once. The length of the CDR3 is 15 residues. The V and J ends lost 1 base and 4 bases respectively, with 10 bases between them. Germline V gene sequence: CDR1 LNHDA, CDR2 SQIVND (reference sequence). The origin of this receptor is a man aged 25 to 40 with active or convalescent COVID-19. The chain recombines TRBV19 with TRBJ2-2, with D tentatively TRBD1 (5 bases). The sequenced sample was peripheral blood. The CDR3 nucleotides read TGTGCCAGTAGTATAGCAGGGTCCGGCACCGGGGAGCTGTTTTTT. Its protein product is CASSIAGSGTGELFF. Full variable domain (rest looked up from reference TRBV19 and TRBJ2-2): DGGITQSPKYLFRKEGQNVTLSCEQNLNHDAMYWYRQDPGQGLRLIYYSQIVNDFQKGDIAEGYSVSREKKESFPLTVTSAQKNPTAFYLCASSIAGSGTGELFFGEGSRLTVL.